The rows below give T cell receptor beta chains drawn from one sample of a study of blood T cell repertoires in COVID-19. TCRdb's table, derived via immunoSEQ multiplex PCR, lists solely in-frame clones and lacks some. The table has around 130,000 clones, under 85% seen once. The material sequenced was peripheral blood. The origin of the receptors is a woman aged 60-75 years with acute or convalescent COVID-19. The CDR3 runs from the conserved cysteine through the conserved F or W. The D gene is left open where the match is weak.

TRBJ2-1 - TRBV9 TGTGCCAGCAGCGTGGTACCGGGACTGAGAAACAATGAGCAGTTCTTC CASSVVPGLRNNEQFF
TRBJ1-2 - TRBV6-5 TGTGCCAGCAGCCCCGCAACAGGGTTTGGCTACACCTTC CASSPATGFGYTF
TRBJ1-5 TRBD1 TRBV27 TGTGCCAGCAGTCCCCCCGGGACAGGGGGAGGGAATCAGCCCCAGCATTTT CASSPPGTGGGNQPQHF
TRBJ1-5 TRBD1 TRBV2 TGTGCCAGCTCCGGACAGGCGGGTCAGCCCCAGCATTTT CASSGQAGQPQHF
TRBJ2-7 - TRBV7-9 TGTGCCAGCAGCGGGAGCTCGATCTTCTACGAGCAGTACTTC CASSGSSIFYEQYF
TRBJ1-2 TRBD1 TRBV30 TGTGCCTGGAGTCTGGTACAGGGGGTTGGTGGCTACACCTTC CAWSLVQGVGGYTF
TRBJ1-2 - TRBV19 TGTGCCAGTAGTCCCGGGAGTCTCTATGGCTACACCTTC CASSPGSLYGYTF
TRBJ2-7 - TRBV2 TGTGCCAGCAGTGACCTCCGGTCCTACGAGCAGTACTTC CASSDLRSYEQYF
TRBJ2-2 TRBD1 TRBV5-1 TGCGCCAGCAGCTGGGGACAGGGTAACACCGGGGAGCTGTTTTTT CASSWGQGNTGELFF
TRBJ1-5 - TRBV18 TGTGCCAGCTCACTACCAGGGGAGCCCCAGCATTTT CASSLPGEPQHF
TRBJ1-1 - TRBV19 TGTGCCAGTAGCCCCCGGGGGGGGAACACTGAAGCTTTCTTT CASSPRGGNTEAFF